The text below deals with one TCR beta chain. The record originates from a study of blood T cell repertoires in COVID-19. About the study: Sites in the United States, Italy and Spain provided acute and convalescent COVID-19 samples. Sources were T cells, B-cell-depleted T cells, or PBMCs; the material itself was cDNA or gDNA.

Unmatched junction bases numbered 6, after V lost 0 bases and J lost 4 bases. The CDR3 is 16 amino acids. Germline values: CDR1 SGDLS, CDR2 YYNGEE. How the authors handled the data: By means of reference gene primer amplification, nucleated cell counts were estimated. Sequencing was performed with immunoSEQ multiplex PCR; in TCRdb, only in-frame clones are kept and a portion is missing. V and J calls and clone size are copied from that table; D and trimming were computed from the DNA. The sample lists tens of thousands of clones, roughly 84% occurring once. The chain carries TRBV9 and TRBJ1-4; 7 bases match TRBD1. The clonotype comes from a woman in her 70s with acute or convalescent COVID-19. Source material: peripheral blood. The CDR3 sequence is CASSVGGGQINEKLFF. The CDR3 DNA is TGTGCCAGCAGCGTAGGAGGGGGACAGATTAATGAAAAACTGTTTTTT.